The rows below give T cell receptor beta chains drawn from one sample of a study of response to subunit inactivated influenza vaccine. TCRdb ran MiXCR on the RT-PCR reads and lists one entry per CDR3 protein. The sample has about 570,000 distinct CDR3 sequences; 10% to 15% are singletons. The sample here was PBMCs from blood, taken on the day of vaccination. The origin of the receptors is a man in his fifties or sixties who received an inactivated influenza vaccine. The CDR3 runs from the conserved cysteine through the conserved F or W. Fields, in order: CDR3 length, V gene, clone size, J gene, D gene, CDR3 protein, CDR3 DNA. The D gene is left open where the match is weak. The size entry is marked missing in some rows and otherwise reads once, few, many or a size class.

15	TRBV5-1	few	TRBJ2-1	-	CASKIGGGAGNEQFF	TGCGCCAGCAAGATAGGAGGGGGCGCGGGCAATGAGCAGTTCTTC
13	TRBV11-3	few	TRBJ2-3	-	CASSGVLKDTQYF	TGTGCCAGCAGTGGGGTTTTGAAAGATACGCAGTATTTT
14	TRBV6-1	-	TRBJ2-5	TRBD1	CASRDGGQGETQYF	TGTGCCAGCAGGGACGGGGGACAGGGAGAGACCCAGTACTTC
16	TRBV5-6	many	TRBJ2-1	TRBD1	CASSLAGQSSYNEQFF	TGTGCCAGCAGCTTGGCGGGACAGAGCTCCTACAATGAGCAGTTCTTC
14	TRBV12-3/TRBV12-4	few	TRBJ2-5	TRBD1	CASSIRGLRETQYF	TGTGCCAGCAGCATCAGGGGGCTCAGGGAGACCCAGTACTTC
14	TRBV7-8	-	TRBJ2-7	-	CASSFQVKSYEQYF	TGTGCCAGCAGCTTCCAGGTGAAATCCTACGAGCAGTACTTC
13	TRBV27	many	TRBJ2-1	-	CASSFVRGNEQFF	TGTGCCAGCAGTTTTGTTAGAGGCAATGAGCAGTTCTTC
15	TRBV3-1	few	TRBJ1-2	-	CASSQDPKGFYGYTF	TGTGCCAGCAGCCAAGATCCGAAGGGGTTCTATGGCTACACCTTC
15	TRBV27	few	TRBJ2-1	TRBD2	CASSPRAGGPLEQFF	TGTGCCAGCAGTCCCCGAGCGGGGGGGCCTTTAGAGCAGTTCTTC
15	TRBV6-5	-	TRBJ2-7	TRBD1	CASSYRGTGSYEQYF	TGTGCCAGCAGTTACCGGGGGACAGGTTCCTACGAGCAGTACTTC
16	TRBV5-1	-	TRBJ2-7	TRBD2	CASSLVPSGAPYEQYF	TGCGCCAGCAGCTTGGTTCCTAGCGGGGCGCCCTACGAGCAGTACTTC
13	TRBV20-1	few	TRBJ2-7	-	CSASRGLTYEQYF	TGCAGTGCTAGTCGGGGGCTAACCTACGAGCAGTACTTC
14	TRBV12-3/TRBV12-4	-	TRBJ2-5	-	CASRAGGPGETQYF	TGTGCCAGCAGGGCCGGCGGGCCGGGAGAGACCCAGTACTTC
13	TRBV6-2/TRBV6-3	many	TRBJ2-7	-	CASSAVPPPEQYF	TGTGCCAGCAGTGCCGTCCCCCCACCAGAGCAGTACTTC
17	TRBV6-2/TRBV6-3	-	TRBJ1-5	-	CASRKSLKWGYNQPQHF	TGTGCCAGCAGGAAAAGCCTCAAATGGGGTTACAATCAGCCCCAGCATTTT
13	TRBV2	few	TRBJ1-1	TRBD1	CASRLRGPTEAFF	TGTGCCAGCAGGTTAAGGGGGCCCACTGAAGCTTTCTTT
15	TRBV11-2	many	TRBJ1-1	-	CASSLGGRANTEAFF	TGTGCCAGCAGCTTAGGAGGCAGGGCGAACACTGAAGCTTTCTTT
15	TRBV12-3/TRBV12-4	many	TRBJ1-3	-	CASSHELTGRNTIYF	TGTGCCAGCAGTCACGAGCTAACAGGGAGAAACACCATATATTTT
16	TRBV15	many	TRBJ2-2	-	CATSVSGLLDTGELFF	TGTGCCACCAGCGTATCAGGGCTCCTGGACACCGGGGAGCTGTTTTTT
12	TRBV6-2/TRBV6-3	-	TRBJ1-1	-	CASSPPGLEAFF	TGTGCCAGCAGCCCTCCGGGCCTTGAAGCTTTCTTT
12	TRBV3-1	few	TRBJ1-2	TRBD1	CASSKTGLGYTF	TGTGCCAGCAGCAAGACAGGGCTCGGCTACACCTTC
15	TRBV20-1	few	TRBJ2-3	-	CSARGRDTYTDTQYF	TGCAGTGCTAGGGGCCGGGACACCTACACAGATACGCAGTATTTT
14	TRBV20-1	few	TRBJ2-7	-	CSAKIPSLGYEQYF	TGCAGTGCAAAAATTCCAAGTTTGGGCTACGAGCAGTACTTC
15	TRBV20-1	-	TRBJ2-1	-	CSARDLDGGGNEQFF	TGCAGTGCTAGAGATCTTGACGGGGGCGGCAATGAGCAGTTCTTC
12	TRBV27	many	TRBJ2-2	TRBD2	CASSGLAGELFF	TGTGCCAGCAGCGGACTAGCCGGGGAGCTGTTTTTT
15	TRBV14	few	TRBJ2-1	TRBD2	CASSPWTSGSNEQFF	TGTGCCAGCAGCCCGTGGACTAGCGGGAGCAATGAGCAGTTCTTC